The 16 T cell receptor beta chains listed next were all sequenced from one sample in a study of identical twins. TCRdb re-called the 5' RACE reads with MiXCR, one entry per CDR3 protein. Of a few hundred thousand distinct CDR3 sequences listed, about a fifth are singletons. Source material: naive T cells sorted from blood. The receptor set was obtained from a man in his forties or fifties in good health.

This clonotype has ten or more counts. This chain uses TRBV14 with TRBJ1-5; D is undetermined. This CDR3 is 13 amino acids long. V was clipped by 3 bases and J by 4 bases, with 7 bases between them. Germline lookup yields CDR1 SGHDN and CDR2 FVKESK. The chain's CDR3 is CASSHDLNQPQHF. The CDR3 nucleotides are TGTGCCAGCAGCCACGATTTGAATCAGCCCCAGCATTTT.

This clonotype was seen repeatedly, ten times or more. The chain couples TRBV4-3 to TRBJ2-7; D perhaps matches TRBD1 (5 bases). The CDR3 extends over 15 amino acids. Looked up from germline, CDR1 is LGHNA and CDR2 is YSLEER. Trimming cost V 0 bases and J 4 bases, with 13 bases left between them. This chain's CDR3 is CASSQDPEGVYEQYF. CDR3 sequence (DNA): TGCGCCAGCAGCCAAGATCCTGAAGGGGTTTACGAGCAGTACTTC.

This clonotype was seen a few times. The chain is built from TRBV6-2 or TRBV6-3 and TRBJ1-1; 7 bases match TRBD1. This CDR3 contains 16 residues. The trim removed 5 bases at V and 5 bases at J, leaving 14 bases unmatched. Germline loops: CDR1 MNHEY, CDR2 SVGEGT. The CDR3 DNA sequence: TGTGCCAGCAGTACCGACAGGGTCGGGAGGGAGACTGAAGCTTTCTTT. Amino acid sequence: CASSTDRVGRETEAFF.

This clonotype was seen a handful of times. The J gene is TRBJ1-1, the V gene TRBV19, with 9 positions matching TRBD1. J lost 7 bases, V lost 5 bases, and 5 bases had no gene match. CDR1 is LNHDA and CDR2 is SQIVND in the germline V gene (reference sequence). The CDR3 runs to 13 residues. CDR3: CASSLGQGGEAFF. As DNA, the CDR3 is TGTGCCAGTAGTCTGGGACAGGGCGGTGAAGCTTTCTTT.

This clonotype was seen a few times. This chain connects TRBV5-1 to TRBJ1-1; tentatively, D is TRBD1 (5 bases). V lost 4 bases to trimming and J lost 4 bases, with 14 bases between them. Germline CDR1 SGHRS, CDR2 YFSETQ. The CDR3 covers 14 residues. The CDR3 bases are TGCGCCAGCAGCCTCCGTTACGGGACCACTGAAGCTTTCTTT. Translated, it gives CASSLRYGTTEAFF.

The V call is TRBV7-4, the J call TRBJ1-5; D remains ambiguous. Looked up from germline, CDR1 is SGHVT and CDR2 is SQSDAQ. V was trimmed by 1 base and J by 3 bases, leaving 10 bases between them. This CDR3 is built from 15 residues. CDR3 loop: CASSLGAVLNQPQHF. CDR3 DNA sequence: TGTGCCAGCAGCTTAGGGGCAGTCCTCAATCAGCCCCAGCATTTT. The full variable domain, its missing parts supplied by reference TRBV7-4 and TRBJ1-5, is GAGVSQSPRYKVAKRGRDVALRCDSISGHVTLYWYRQTLGQGSEVLTYSQSDAQRDKSGRPSGRFSAERPERSVSTLKIQRTEQGDSAVYLCASSLGAVLNQPQHFGDGTRLSIL.

Details on this clonotype: One junction end does not reproduce the germline sequence, and a read error may be involved. The chain joins TRBV2 to TRBJ2-7, with 11 bases lining up with TRBD1. This CDR3 has 13 residues. Per the germline V gene, CDR1 is SNHLY and CDR2 is FYNNEI. CDR3 nucleotide sequence: TGTGCAAGCATCCGCGGGACAGGGGGCGAGCAGTACTTC. Its protein is CASIRGTGGEQYF.

This clonotype was observed many times. The rearrangement uses TRBV12-3 or TRBV12-4 and TRBJ2-4, with TRBD1 as a possible D gene (5 bases). Trimming took 5 bases from V and 0 from J, leaving 11 bases between them. CDR3 length: 15 amino acids. The CDR3 DNA reads as TGTGCCAGCAGTCCTAGAACAGGAGCCAAAAACATTCAGTACTTC. This encodes CASSPRTGAKNIQYF.

A few counts support this clonotype. The V and J genes are TRBV12-3 or TRBV12-4 and TRBJ1-3; 9 positions match TRBD1. This CDR3 has 17 residues. V trimming: 7 bases; J trimming: 0 bases; junction bases outside the gene matches: 10. In DNA, the CDR3 is TGTGCCAGCACCTTCCTGGGGACAGGGCTCTCTGGAAACACCATATATTTT. It specifies CASTFLGTGLSGNTIYF.

This clonotype was observed at least ten times. The chain joins TRBV28 to TRBJ2-5; D is possibly TRBD1 (5 bases). The germline V and J ends were trimmed by 1 base and 5 bases, with 17 bases remaining between them. Germline V gives CDR1 MDHEN, CDR2 SYDVKM. The CDR3 runs to 16 residues. For the CDR3, the DNA is TGTGCCAGCAGTTTATCGCTGTCAGGGCAACGGGAGACCCAGTACTTC. Protein: CASSLSLSGQRETQYF.

This clonotype occurred a few times. The chain recombines TRBV28 with TRBJ2-1; D is undetermined. Trimming pared 2 bases from V and 8 bases from J, leaving 1 base between. This CDR3 is built from 10 residues. Germline loops: CDR1 MDHEN, CDR2 SYDVKM. Here the CDR3 reads CASSLHEQFF. The CDR3 nucleotides read TGTGCCAGCAGTTTACATGAGCAGTTCTTC.

This clonotype was observed many times. The chain links TRBV5-1 to TRBJ2-1; 7 nucleotides agree with TRBD1. Trimming cost V 2 bases and J 7 bases; bases outside gene matches: 12. The CDR3 consists of 16 residues. Per germline, CDR1 SGHRS and CDR2 YFSETQ. DNA of the CDR3: TGCGCCAGCAGCTTCCCGACAGGGACGCTCAGAAATGAGCAGTTCTTC. Translation: CASSFPTGTLRNEQFF.

This clonotype has at least ten counts. The chain recombines TRBV5-1 with TRBJ2-7; D is perhaps TRBD1 (6 bases). Looked up from germline, CDR1 is SGHRS and CDR2 is YFSETQ. The ends were cut back, 4 bases at V and 3 bases at J, with 23 bases in the middle. This CDR3 contains 17 residues. The CDR3 is CASSLVTGTRIFYEQYF. DNA of the CDR3: TGCGCCAGCAGCCTCGTAACCGGGACAAGGATTTTCTACGAGCAGTACTTC. Combining the CDR3 with reference TRBV5-1 and TRBJ2-7 gives the whole variable domain KAGVTQTPRYLIKTRGQQVTLSCSPISGHRSVSWYQQTPGQGLQFLFEYFSETQRNKGNFPGRFSGRQFSNSRSEMNVSTLELGDSALYLCASSLVTGTRIFYEQYFGPGTRLTVT.

The chain employs TRBV29-1 and TRBJ1-4; D is undetermined. Germline loops: CDR1 SQVTM, CDR2 ANQGSEA. The CDR3 consists of 10 residues. V was pared by 6 bases and J by 6 bases, with 5 bases between. CDR3 in amino acids: CSVGDEKLFF. The DNA of the CDR3 is TGCAGCGTCGGAGATGAAAAACTGTTTTTT.

The chain has TRBV5-6 and TRBJ1-2, with 8 bases lining up with TRBD1. The CDR3 is made up of 14 amino acids. With V trimmed by 2 bases and J by 4 bases, 4 bases remained unmatched. Germline V gene sequence: CDR1 SGHDT, CDR2 YYEEEE. The CDR3 loop reads CASSFRTGSYGYTF. DNA of the CDR3: TGTGCCAGCAGCTTTAGGACAGGGAGCTATGGCTACACCTTC.

This clonotype appeared a few times. The CDR3 nucleotides are TGTGCCAGCAGTTTAGGATCAGCGGTTGGATACGAGCAGTACTTC. Its translation: CASSLGSAVGYEQYF. The J gene is TRBJ2-7, the V gene TRBV28; perhaps TRBD2 as D (5 bases). The germline CDR1 and CDR2 sequences are MDHEN and SYDVKM. Trimming cost V 2 bases and J 4 bases, with 15 bases left between them. The CDR3 spans 15 residues.